Listed here are 15 T cell receptor beta chains from one sample, sequenced in a study of T cell responses to AZD1222 COVID-19 vaccine. Assay used: immunoSEQ multiplex PCR; TCRdb lists only in-frame clones, some missing. Altogether around 100,000 clones are present, over 75% being singletons, with the ten largest covering about a fifth. Here the sequenced sample was peripheral blood, taken on day 0 of AZD1222 vaccination. The receptors were sampled from an adult in good health.

The table lists this clone with a few counts. The chain joins TRBV28 to TRBJ2-7, with D possibly TRBD2 on 6 matching bases. Germline CDR1 and CDR2: MDHEN and SYDVKM. The V end lost 10 bases, the J end lost 3 bases, and 25 bases lay between the germline ends. This CDR3 spans 16 amino acids. The CDR3 DNA reads as TGTGCCACCACGCTGGGGGGACCCCTCCTATTCTACGAGCAGTACTTC. Translating gives CATTLGGPLLFYEQYF.

This chain links TRBV3-1 (or the pseudogene TRBV3-2) with TRBJ2-5, with 8 nucleotides matching TRBD2. The CDR3 is made up of 15 amino acids. Germline V gives CDR1 LGHDT, CDR2 YNNKEL (reference sequence). The ends lost 2 bases at V and 4 bases at J; junction bases unmatched: 6. In nucleotides, the CDR3 is TGTGCCAGCAGCCAATCTCCGGGACTAGTAGAGACCCAGTACTTC. Encoded protein: CASSQSPGLVETQYF.

The rearrangement joins TRBV7-3 to TRBJ1-6; D call uncertain. CDR3 length: 14 amino acids. The V end lost 1 base, the J end lost 4 bases, and 5 bases lay between the germline ends. The germline CDR1 and CDR2 sequences are SGHTA and FQGTGA. The CDR3 coding sequence is TGTGCCAGCAGCTTAAAAGGTTATAATTCACCCCTCCACTTT. Encoded protein: CASSLKGYNSPLHF.

CDR3 nucleotide sequence: TGTGCCAGTAGTACCGGACAGCCTCGCGAGACCCAGTACTTC. Protein sequence: CASSTGQPRETQYF. The chain links TRBV19 to TRBJ2-5; maybe TRBD1 (6 bases). V lost 4 bases, J lost 5 bases, and 14 bases lay in between. The CDR3 is 14 amino acids. Germline lookup yields CDR1 LNHDA and CDR2 SQIVND (reference sequence).

The chain recombines TRBV9 with TRBJ2-1; the D gene is possibly TRBD1 (6 bases). V was pared by 0 bases and J by 2 bases, with 15 bases between. This CDR3 contains 17 residues. The germline CDR1 and CDR2 sequences are SGDLS and YYNGEE. CDR3 protein: CASSVEGRQGTYNEQFF. The CDR3 DNA is TGTGCCAGCAGCGTAGAAGGTCGGCAGGGGACCTACAATGAGCAGTTCTTC.

The V call is TRBV25-1, the J call TRBJ2-1, with 7 nucleotides matching TRBD1. The CDR3 sequence is 13 residues long. Germline loops: CDR1 MGHDK, CDR2 SYGVNS. Trimming took 7 bases from V and 4 from J; bases not matched to a gene: 4. CDR3 loop: CASTGQPYNEQFF. CDR3 nucleotides: TGTGCCAGCACGGGACAGCCTTACAATGAGCAGTTCTTC.

The chain combines TRBV19 with TRBJ2-7, with no clear D. Trimming cost V 3 bases and J 2 bases, with 8 bases left between them. The CDR3 is 13 amino acids. Germline assignment: CDR1 LNHDA and CDR2 SQIVND (reference sequence). The CDR3 nucleotides read TGTGCCAGTAGTATGATAGGAACCTACGAGCAGTACTTC. It translates to CASSMIGTYEQYF.

This rearrangement joins TRBV19 to TRBJ2-2; the match to TRBD2 covers 7 bases. After removal of 3 bases from V and 1 base from J, the junction contained 5 bases not matched to a gene. This CDR3 has 16 residues. The germline gives CDR1 LNHDA, CDR2 SQIVND (reference sequence). The CDR3 DNA follows: TGTGCCAGTAGTATCGGTAGCGGGTTGAACACCGGGGAGCTGTTTTTT. Protein product: CASSIGSGLNTGELFF.

CDR3 nucleotides: TGCGCCAGCAGCCCCAGAACAGGGGGGGGAGGATTCACTGAAGCTTTCTTT. Translation gives CASSPRTGGGGFTEAFF. The rearrangement joins TRBV5-1 to TRBJ1-1; 8 bases align to TRBD1. CDR1 and CDR2 (germline): SGHRS, YFSETQ. The CDR3 consists of 17 residues. V was clipped by 4 bases and J by 4 bases; unmatched bases: 15.

The gene calls are TRBV6-5 and TRBJ1-4; D may be TRBD1 (5 bases). The CDR3 extends over 12 amino acids. V was shortened by 6 bases and J by 10 bases, with 12 bases between the two germline ends. Germline V gene lookup returns CDR1 MNHEY and CDR2 SVGAGI. CDR3 nucleotide sequence: TGTGCCAGCAGCCTACACGGGGGAAAACTGTTTTTT. Its protein is CASSLHGGKLFF.

The chain joins TRBV30 to TRBJ1-2; D is perhaps TRBD1 (6 bases). Germline V gives CDR1 GTSNPN, CDR2 SVGIG (reference sequence). The CDR3 loop spans 14 amino acids. V was pared by 0 bases and J by 5 bases, with 13 bases between. Written as DNA, the CDR3 is TGTGCCTGGAGTGTTCCCGGGACATATTATGGCTACACCTTC. Translation gives CAWSVPGTYYGYTF. The whole variable domain, filled in from reference TRBV30 and TRBJ1-2, reads SQTIHQWPATLVQPVGSPLSLECTVEGTSNPNLYWYRQAAGRGLQLLFYSVGIGQISSEVPQNLSASRPQDRQFILSSKKLLLSDSGFYLCAWSVPGTYYGYTFGSGTRLTVV.

The genes are TRBV6-5 and TRBJ1-2; D is unresolved. V shed 6 bases and J shed 7 bases, with 15 bases lying between them. The length of the CDR3 is 13 residues. Germline V gene sequence: CDR1 MNHEY, CDR2 SVGAGI. The DNA of the CDR3 is TGTGCCAGCAGCTCCGGCAGGAGGGCTGGCTACACCTTC. As protein: CASSSGRRAGYTF.

The chain recombines TRBV9 with TRBJ1-1; D unresolved. Trimming removed 0 bases at V and 1 base at J, with 7 bases between. The germline gives CDR1 SGDLS, CDR2 YYNGEE. This CDR3 comprises 14 residues. The CDR3 here is CASSVDGGNTEAFF. The DNA of the CDR3 is TGTGCCAGCAGCGTAGACGGTGGGAACACTGAAGCTTTCTTT.

The V and J genes are TRBV28 and TRBJ2-3; either TRBD1 or TRBD2 may fit D (6 bases each). Germline V gives CDR1 MDHEN, CDR2 SYDVKM. The CDR3 is 15 residues long. V shed 1 base and J shed 3 bases, with 11 bases lying between them. The CDR3 coding sequence is TGTGCCAGCAGTTTATCGGGGGCCCGAACAGATACGCAGTATTTT. Its translation is CASSLSGARTDTQYF. Supplemented by reference TRBV28 and TRBJ2-3, the full variable domain reads DVKVTQSSRYLVKRTGEKVFLECVQDMDHENMFWYRQDPGLGLRLIYFSYDVKMKEKGDIPEGYSVSREKKERFSLILESASTNQTSMYLCASSLSGARTDTQYFGPGTRLTVL.

CDR3 DNA: TGTGCCAGCAGCAAAGCCGGGTCTTGGGTCCAGCCGTGGGACATGGGGTGTACAGATACGCAGTATTTT. Translation: CASSKAGSWVQPWDMGCTDTQYF. The rearrangement links TRBV21-1 to TRBJ2-3; no DNA check was done on the table's D call, TRBD1. TRBV21-1 is a known pseudogene. The length of the CDR3 is 23 residues.